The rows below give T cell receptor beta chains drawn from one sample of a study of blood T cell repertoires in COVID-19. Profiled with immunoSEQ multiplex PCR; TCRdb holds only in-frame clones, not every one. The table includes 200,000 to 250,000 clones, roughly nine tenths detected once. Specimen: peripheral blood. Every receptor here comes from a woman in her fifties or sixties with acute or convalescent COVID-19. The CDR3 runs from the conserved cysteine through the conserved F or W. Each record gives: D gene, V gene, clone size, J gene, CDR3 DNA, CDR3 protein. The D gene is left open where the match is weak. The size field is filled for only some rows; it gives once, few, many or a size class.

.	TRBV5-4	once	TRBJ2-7	TGTGCCAGCAGCTTCCCGGCTGGAGGCTCCTACGAGCAGTACTTC	CASSFPAGGSYEQYF
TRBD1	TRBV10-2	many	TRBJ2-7	TGCGCCAGCAGTGGCGGGACAGGGGGGACCTACGAGCAGTACTTC	CASSGGTGGTYEQYF
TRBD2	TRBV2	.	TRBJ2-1	TGTGCCAGCAGTTTACTAGCGGACCCATACAATGAGCAGTTCTTC	CASSLLADPYNEQFF
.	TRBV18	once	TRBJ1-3	TGTGCCAGCTCACCGAGGACTTCCCGGGAAGGAAACACCATATATTTT	CASSPRTSREGNTIYF
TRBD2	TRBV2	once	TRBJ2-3	TGTGCCAGCAGTGGTACTAGCGGGGGGGAAGATACGCAGTATTTT	CASSGTSGGEDTQYF
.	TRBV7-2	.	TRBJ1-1	TGTGCCAGCAGCACTCAAGAGAACACTGAAGCTTTCTTT	CASSTQENTEAFF
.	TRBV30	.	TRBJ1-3	TGTGCCTGGGGCTTCGACTCATACTCTGGAAACACCATATATTTT	CAWGFDSYSGNTIYF
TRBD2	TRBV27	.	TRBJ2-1	TGTGCCAGCAGTTTCCTGAGGACTAGCGGAAACAATGAGCAGTTCTTC	CASSFLRTSGNNEQFF
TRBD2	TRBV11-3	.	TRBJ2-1	TGTGCTACCAGGGCCAGCGGGAGTCAAAATGAGCAGTTCTTC	CATRASGSQNEQFF
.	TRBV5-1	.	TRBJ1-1	TGCGCCAGCCGACAGTTTGCTTCGGGCACTGAAGCTTTCTTT	CASRQFASGTEAFF
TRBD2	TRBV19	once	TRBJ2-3	TGTGCCAGTAGCCAATTAGCGGGATTCACAGATACGCAGTATTTT	CASSQLAGFTDTQYF
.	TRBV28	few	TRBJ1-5	TGTGCCAGCAGACCAGGGAACATTGGTGGCAATCAGCCCCAGCATTTT	CASRPGNIGGNQPQHF
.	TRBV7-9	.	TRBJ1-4	TGTGCCAGCAGCTTAGCAGGTGACAGCAATGAAAAACTGTTTTTT	CASSLAGDSNEKLFF
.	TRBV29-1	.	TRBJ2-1	TGCAGCGTTGATCGGGGGATGTACAATGAGCAGTTCTTC	CSVDRGMYNEQFF
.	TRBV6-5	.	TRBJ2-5	TGTGCCAGCAAGATACAGAGTGTCCAAGAGACCCAGTACTTC	CASKIQSVQETQYF
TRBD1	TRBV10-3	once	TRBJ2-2	TGTGCCATCAGTGGTAAACAGGGGGCCCAACGGTCGAACACCGGGGAGCTGTTTTTT	CAISGKQGAQRSNTGELFF
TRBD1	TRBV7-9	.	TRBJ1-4	TGTGCCAGCAGCCCGGACAGGGGTAATGAAAAACTGTTTTTT	CASSPDRGNEKLFF
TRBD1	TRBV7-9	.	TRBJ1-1	TGTGCCAGCAGCTTACAGGGGGCGAACACTGAAGCTTTCTTT	CASSLQGANTEAFF
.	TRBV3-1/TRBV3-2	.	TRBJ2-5	TGTGCCAGCAGCCCCCCAGTTGGCGGAGAGACCCAGTACTTC	CASSPPVGGETQYF
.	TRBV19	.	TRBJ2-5	TGTGCCAGTAGTGCGCAGGGATTCGTGGAGACCCAGTACTTC	CASSAQGFVETQYF
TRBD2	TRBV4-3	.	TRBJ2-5	TGCGCCAGCAGTCCCGGGACGGGAGGACTAGAGACCCAGTACTTC	CASSPGTGGLETQYF
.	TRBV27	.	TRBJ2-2	TGTGCCAGCAGTTATTCCTGGAACACCGGGGAGCTGTTTTTT	CASSYSWNTGELFF
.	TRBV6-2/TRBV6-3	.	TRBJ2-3	TGTGCCAGCAGTTATGGGCTCCTGGCAGGGGCGGGAGATACGCAGTATTTT	CASSYGLLAGAGDTQYF
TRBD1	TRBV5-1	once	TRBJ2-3	TGCGCCAGCAGCTTCCAGGGACAGCGCACAGATACGCAGTATTTT	CASSFQGQRTDTQYF
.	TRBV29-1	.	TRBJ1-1	TGCAGCGTTGGAGGCCCCAACACTGAAGCTTTCTTT	CSVGGPNTEAFF
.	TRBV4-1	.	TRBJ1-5	TGCGCCAGCAGCGATCGGAATCAGCCCCAGCATTTT	CASSDRNQPQHF
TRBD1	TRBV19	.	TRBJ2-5	TGTGCCAGTAGTCCCGGGACAGGGGGCGAGACCCAGTACTTC	CASSPGTGGETQYF
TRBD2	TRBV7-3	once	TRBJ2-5	TGTGCCAGCAGCTCTAGCGGGGGCCGCCAAGAGACCCAGTACTTC	CASSSSGGRQETQYF
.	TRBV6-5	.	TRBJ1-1	TGTGCCAGCAGTTCTTGGGGCCCGCACACTGAAGCTTTCTTT	CASSSWGPHTEAFF
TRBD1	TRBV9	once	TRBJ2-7	TGTGCCAGCAGCGTAGCAGGACAGGGGGCCTACGAGCAGTACTTC	CASSVAGQGAYEQYF
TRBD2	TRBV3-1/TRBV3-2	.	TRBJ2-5	TGTGCCAGCACCCAAGACCTAGCGGCCCAAGAGACCCAGTACTTC	CASTQDLAAQETQYF
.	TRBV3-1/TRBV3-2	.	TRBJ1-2	TGTGCCAGCAGCCAAGAGTGCGGGGCCGCGGGGGGCTACACCTTC	CASSQECGAAGGYTF
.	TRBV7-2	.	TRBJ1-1	TGTGCCAGCAGCTCACAGCACACTGAAGCTTTCTTT	CASSSQHTEAFF
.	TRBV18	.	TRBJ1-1	TGTGCCAGCTCAAACGGACTGAGCATGAACACTGAAGCTTTCTTT	CASSNGLSMNTEAFF
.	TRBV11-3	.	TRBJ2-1	TGTGCCAGCAGCTTCGGCGGGGCCCGAAAAGTTGAGCAGTTCTTC	CASSFGGARKVEQFF
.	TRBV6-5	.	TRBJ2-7	TGTGCCAGCAGTTGGGCTGACAAACCCCACGAGCAGTACTTC	CASSWADKPHEQYF
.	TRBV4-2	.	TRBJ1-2	TGTGCCAGCAGCCACCCCCAGTTGGGGAGAGAAGGCTACACCTTC	CASSHPQLGREGYTF
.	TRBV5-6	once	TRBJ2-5	TGTGCCAGCAGCTTGAGCCCCCAGGGGCAAGAGACCCAGTACTTC	CASSLSPQGQETQYF
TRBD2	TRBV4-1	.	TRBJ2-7	TGCGCCAGCAGCCAAGAAGGCGGGGGGGTGCGCGAGCAGTACTTC	CASSQEGGGVREQYF
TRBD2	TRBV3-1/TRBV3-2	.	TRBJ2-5	TGTGCCAGCAGCCAAGGTAGCGGGAGGGTAGAGACCCAGTACTTC	CASSQGSGRVETQYF